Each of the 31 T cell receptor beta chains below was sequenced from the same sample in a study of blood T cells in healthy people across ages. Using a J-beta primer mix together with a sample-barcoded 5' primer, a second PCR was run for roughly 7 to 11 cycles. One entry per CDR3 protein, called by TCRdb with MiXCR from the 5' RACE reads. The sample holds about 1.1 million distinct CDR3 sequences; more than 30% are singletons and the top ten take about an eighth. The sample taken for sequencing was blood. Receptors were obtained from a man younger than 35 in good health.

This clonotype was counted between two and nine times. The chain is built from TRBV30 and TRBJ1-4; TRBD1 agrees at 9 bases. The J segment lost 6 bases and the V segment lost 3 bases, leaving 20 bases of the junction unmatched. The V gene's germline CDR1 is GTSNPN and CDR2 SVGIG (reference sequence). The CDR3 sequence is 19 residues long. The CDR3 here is CAWSKTRNRGRTKDEKLFF. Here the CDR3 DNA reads TGTGCCTGGAGCAAAACGAGGAACAGGGGGCGAACGAAGGATGAAAAACTGTTTTTT.

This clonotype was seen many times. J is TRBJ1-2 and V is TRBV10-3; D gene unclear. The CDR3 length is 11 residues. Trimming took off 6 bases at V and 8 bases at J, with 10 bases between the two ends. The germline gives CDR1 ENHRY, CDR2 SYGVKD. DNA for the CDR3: TGTGCCATCAGCGCCGGGGAAGGCTACACCTTC. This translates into CAISAGEGYTF.

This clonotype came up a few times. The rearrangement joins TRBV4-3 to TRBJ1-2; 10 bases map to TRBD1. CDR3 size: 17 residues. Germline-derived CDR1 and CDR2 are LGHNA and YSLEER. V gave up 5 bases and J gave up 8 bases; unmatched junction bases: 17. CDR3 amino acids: CASSELVTGTGVGGYTF. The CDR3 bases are TGCGCCAGCAGCGAGTTGGTAACCGGGACAGGGGTTGGAGGCTACACCTTC.

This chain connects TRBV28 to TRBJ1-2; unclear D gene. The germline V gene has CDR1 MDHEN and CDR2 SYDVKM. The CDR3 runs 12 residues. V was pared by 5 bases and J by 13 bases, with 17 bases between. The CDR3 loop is CASSPLRTASTF. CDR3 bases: TGTGCCAGCAGTCCCCTTAGGACGGCGTCCACCTTC.

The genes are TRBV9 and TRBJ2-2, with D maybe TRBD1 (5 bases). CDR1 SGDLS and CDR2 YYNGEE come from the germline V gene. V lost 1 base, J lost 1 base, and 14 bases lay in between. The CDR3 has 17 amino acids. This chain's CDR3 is CASSVSRQRMNTGELFF. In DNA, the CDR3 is TGTGCCAGCAGCGTAAGTAGACAGAGGATGAACACCGGGGAGCTGTTTTTT.

The DNA of the CDR3 is TGTGCCAGCAGCCATGCTCAGGGGAAGAATACTGAAGCTTTCTTT. Translation: CASSHAQGKNTEAFF. The chain employs TRBV7-9 and TRBJ1-1; D possibly corresponds to TRBD1 (6 bases). Per the germline V gene, CDR1 is SEHNR and CDR2 is FQNEAQ (reference sequence). The V and J ends lost 5 bases and 5 bases respectively, with 18 bases between them. CDR3 length: 15 amino acids.

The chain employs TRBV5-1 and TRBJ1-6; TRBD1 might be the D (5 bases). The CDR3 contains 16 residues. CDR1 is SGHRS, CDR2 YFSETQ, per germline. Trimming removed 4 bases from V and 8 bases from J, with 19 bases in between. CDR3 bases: TGCGCCAGCAGCCCCCGAGTGGGGGTAAGGGATTCACCCCTCCACTTT. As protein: CASSPRVGVRDSPLHF.

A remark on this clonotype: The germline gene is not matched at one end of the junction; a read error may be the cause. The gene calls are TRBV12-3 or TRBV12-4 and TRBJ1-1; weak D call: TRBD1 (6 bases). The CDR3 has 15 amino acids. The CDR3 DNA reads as TGTGCCACCGCCAGGGACACCGACATGAACACTGGAGCTTTCTTT. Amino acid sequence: CATARDTDMNTGAFF.

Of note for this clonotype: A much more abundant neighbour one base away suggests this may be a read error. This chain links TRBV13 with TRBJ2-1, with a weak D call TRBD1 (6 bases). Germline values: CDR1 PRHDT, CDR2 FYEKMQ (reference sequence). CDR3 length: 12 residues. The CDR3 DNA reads TGTACCAGCAGTTCCGGGACAAATGAGCAGTTCTTC. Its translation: CTSSSGTNEQFF.

The CDR3 sequence: CASRIDDIGGYTF. CDR3 bases: TGTGCCAGCAGGATTGATGATATAGGGGGCTACACCTTC. The rearrangement links TRBV6-1 to TRBJ1-2; D is uncertain. Deletions cut 6 bases from V and 8 bases from J, with 16 bases between. Germline loops: CDR1 MNHNS, CDR2 SASEGT. This CDR3 comprises 13 residues.

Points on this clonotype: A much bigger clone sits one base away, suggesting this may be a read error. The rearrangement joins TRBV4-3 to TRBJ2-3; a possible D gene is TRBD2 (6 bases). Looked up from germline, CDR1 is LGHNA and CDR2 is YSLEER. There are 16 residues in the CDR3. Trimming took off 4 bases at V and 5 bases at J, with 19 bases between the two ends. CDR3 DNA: TGCGCCAGCAGCCGAGGGCTAGCGTCGGGTTTAGATACGCAGTATTTT. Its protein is CASSRGLASGLDTQYF.

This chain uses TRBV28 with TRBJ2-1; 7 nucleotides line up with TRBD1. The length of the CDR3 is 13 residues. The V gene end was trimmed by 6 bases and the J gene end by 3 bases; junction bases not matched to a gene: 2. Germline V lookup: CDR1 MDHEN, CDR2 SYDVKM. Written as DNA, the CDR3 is TGTGCCAGCAGACAGGGGTACTACAATGAGCAGTTCTTC. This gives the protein CASRQGYYNEQFF.

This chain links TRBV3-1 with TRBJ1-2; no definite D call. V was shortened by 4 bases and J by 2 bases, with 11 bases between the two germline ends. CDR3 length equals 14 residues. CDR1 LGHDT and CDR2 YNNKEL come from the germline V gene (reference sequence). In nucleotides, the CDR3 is TGTGCCAGCAGCCCCGGACTGATCAACTATGGCTACACCTTC. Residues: CASSPGLINYGYTF.

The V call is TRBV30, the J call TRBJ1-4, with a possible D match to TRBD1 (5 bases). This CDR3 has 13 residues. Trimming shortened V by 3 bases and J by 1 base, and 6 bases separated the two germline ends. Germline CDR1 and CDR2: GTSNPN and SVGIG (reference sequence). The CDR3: CAWSQGTNEKLFF. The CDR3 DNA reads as TGTGCCTGGAGCCAGGGAACTAATGAAAAACTGTTTTTT.

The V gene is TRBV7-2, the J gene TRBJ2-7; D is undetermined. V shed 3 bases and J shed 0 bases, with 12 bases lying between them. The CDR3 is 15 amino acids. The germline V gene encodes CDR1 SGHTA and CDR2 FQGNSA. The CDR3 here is CASSFPRTASYEQYF. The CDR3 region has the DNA TGTGCCAGCAGCTTTCCCCGGACGGCCTCCTACGAGCAGTACTTC.

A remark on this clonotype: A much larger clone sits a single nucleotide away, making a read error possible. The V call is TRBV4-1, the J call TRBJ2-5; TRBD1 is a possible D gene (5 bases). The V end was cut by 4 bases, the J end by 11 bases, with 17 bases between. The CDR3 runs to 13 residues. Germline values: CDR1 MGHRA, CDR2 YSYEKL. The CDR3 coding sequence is TGCGCCAGCAGCCTCACAGGAAACAATGAGCAGTACTTC. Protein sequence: CASSLTGNNEQYF.

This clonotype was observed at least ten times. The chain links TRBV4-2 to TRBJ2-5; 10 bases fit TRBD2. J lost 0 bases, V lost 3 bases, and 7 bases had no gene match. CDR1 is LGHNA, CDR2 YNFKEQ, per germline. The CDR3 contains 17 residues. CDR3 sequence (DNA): TGTGCCAGCAGCCAGCCACTAGCGGGGAATTACCAAGAGACCCAGTACTTC. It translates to CASSQPLAGNYQETQYF.

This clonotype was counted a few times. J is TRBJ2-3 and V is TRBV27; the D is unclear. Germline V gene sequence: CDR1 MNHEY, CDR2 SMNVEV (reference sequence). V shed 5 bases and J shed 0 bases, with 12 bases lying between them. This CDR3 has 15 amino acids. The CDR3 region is CASSITAQSTDTQYF. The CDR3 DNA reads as TGTGCCAGCAGTATAACAGCCCAGAGCACAGATACGCAGTATTTT.

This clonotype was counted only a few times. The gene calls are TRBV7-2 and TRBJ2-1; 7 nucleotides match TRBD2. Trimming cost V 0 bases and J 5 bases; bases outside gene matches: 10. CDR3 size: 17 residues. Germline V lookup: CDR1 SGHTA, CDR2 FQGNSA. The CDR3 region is CASSLAPPASGNNEQFF. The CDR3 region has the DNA TGTGCCAGCAGCTTAGCGCCCCCGGCTAGCGGTAACAATGAGCAGTTCTTC. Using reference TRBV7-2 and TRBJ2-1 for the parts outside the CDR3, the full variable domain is GAGVSQSPSNKVTEKGKDVELRCDPISGHTALYWYRQSLGQGLEFLIYFQGNSAPDKSGLPSDRFSAERTGGSVSTLTIQRTQQEDSAVYLCASSLAPPASGNNEQFFGPGTRLTVL.

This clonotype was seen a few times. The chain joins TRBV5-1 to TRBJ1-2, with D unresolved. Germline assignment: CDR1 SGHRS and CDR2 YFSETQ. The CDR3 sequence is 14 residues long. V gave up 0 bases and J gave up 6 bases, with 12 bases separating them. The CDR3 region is CASSLGSAPDGYTF. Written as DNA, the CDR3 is TGCGCCAGCAGCTTGGGGTCAGCGCCAGATGGCTACACCTTC. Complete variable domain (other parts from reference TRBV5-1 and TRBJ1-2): KAGVTQTPRYLIKTRGQQVTLSCSPISGHRSVSWYQQTPGQGLQFLFEYFSETQRNKGNFPGRFSGRQFSNSRSEMNVSTLELGDSALYLCASSLGSAPDGYTFGSGTRLTVV.

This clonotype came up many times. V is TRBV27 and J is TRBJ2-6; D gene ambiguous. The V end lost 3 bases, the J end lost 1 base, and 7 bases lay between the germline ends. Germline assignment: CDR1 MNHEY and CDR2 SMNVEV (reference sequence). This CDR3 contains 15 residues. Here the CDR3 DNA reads TGTGCCAGCAGTTTGATACCGTCTGGGGCCAACGTCCTGACTTTC. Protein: CASSLIPSGANVLTF. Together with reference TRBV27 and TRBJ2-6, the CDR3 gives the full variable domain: EAQVTQNPRYLITVTGKKLTVTCSQNMNHEYMSWYRQDPGLGLRQIYYSMNVEVTDKGDVPEGYKVSRKEKRNFPLILESPSPNQTSLYFCASSLIPSGANVLTFGAGSRLTVL.

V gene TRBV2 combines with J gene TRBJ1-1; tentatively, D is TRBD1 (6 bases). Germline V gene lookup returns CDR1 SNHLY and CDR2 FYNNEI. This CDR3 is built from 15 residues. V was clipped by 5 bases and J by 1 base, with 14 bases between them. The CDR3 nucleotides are TGTGCCAGCAGTCCCCCGACAGGTGGGAACACTGAAGCTTTCTTT. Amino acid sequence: CASSPPTGGNTEAFF. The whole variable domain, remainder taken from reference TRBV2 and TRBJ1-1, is EPEVTQTPSHQVTQMGQEVILRCVPISNHLYFYWYRQILGQKVEFLVSFYNNEISEKSEIFDDQFSVERPDGSNFTLKIRSTKLEDSAMYFCASSPPTGGNTEAFFGQGTRLTVV.

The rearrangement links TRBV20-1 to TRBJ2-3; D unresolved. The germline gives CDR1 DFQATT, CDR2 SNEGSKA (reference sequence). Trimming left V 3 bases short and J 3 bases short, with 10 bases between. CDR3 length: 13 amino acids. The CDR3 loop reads CSARRFETDTQYF. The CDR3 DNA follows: TGCAGTGCTAGGAGGTTTGAGACAGATACGCAGTATTTT.

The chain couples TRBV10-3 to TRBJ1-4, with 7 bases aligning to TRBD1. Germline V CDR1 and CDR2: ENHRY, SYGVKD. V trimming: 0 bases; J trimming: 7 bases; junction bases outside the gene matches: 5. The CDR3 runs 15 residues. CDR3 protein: CAISESEGAGEKLFF. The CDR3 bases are TGTGCCATCAGTGAGTCGGAGGGGGCGGGTGAAAAACTGTTTTTT.

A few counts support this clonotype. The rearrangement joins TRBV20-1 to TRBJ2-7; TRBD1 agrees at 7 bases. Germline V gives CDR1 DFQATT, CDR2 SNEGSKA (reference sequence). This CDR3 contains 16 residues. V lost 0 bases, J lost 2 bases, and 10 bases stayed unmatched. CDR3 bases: TGCAGTGCTAGAGATTCCCGACAGGGCTTAACCTACGAGCAGTACTTC. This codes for CSARDSRQGLTYEQYF.

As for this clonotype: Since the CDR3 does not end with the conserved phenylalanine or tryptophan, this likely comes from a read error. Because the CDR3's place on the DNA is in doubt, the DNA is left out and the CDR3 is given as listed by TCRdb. CDR3 region: CASSSATGGDGYTFGS. The chain has TRBV6-6 and TRBJ2-1; TRBD1, the D gene given by the table, was not confirmed from the DNA. Germline loops: CDR1 MNHNY, CDR2 SVGAGI (reference sequence). The CDR3 is 16 residues long, counting both termini.

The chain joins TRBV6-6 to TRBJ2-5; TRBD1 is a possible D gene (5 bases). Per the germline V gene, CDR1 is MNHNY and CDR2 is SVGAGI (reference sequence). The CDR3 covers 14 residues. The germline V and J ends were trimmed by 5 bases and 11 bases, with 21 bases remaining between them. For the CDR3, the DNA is TGTGCCAGCAGTACCACAGGTACTCAAAATGAGCAGTACTTC. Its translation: CASSTTGTQNEQYF.

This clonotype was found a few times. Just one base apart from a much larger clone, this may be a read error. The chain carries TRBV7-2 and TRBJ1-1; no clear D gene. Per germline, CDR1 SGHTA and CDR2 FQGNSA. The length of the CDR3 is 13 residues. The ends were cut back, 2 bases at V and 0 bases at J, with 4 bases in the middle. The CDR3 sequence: CASSLWVNTEAFF. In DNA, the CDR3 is TGTGCCAGCAGCTTATGGGTGAACACTGAAGCTTTCTTT. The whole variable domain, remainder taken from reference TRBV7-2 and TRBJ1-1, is GAGVSQSPSNKVTEKGKDVELRCDPISGHTALYWYRQSLGQGLEFLIYFQGNSAPDKSGLPSDRFSAERTGGSVSTLTIQRTQQEDSAVYLCASSLWVNTEAFFGQGTRLTVV.

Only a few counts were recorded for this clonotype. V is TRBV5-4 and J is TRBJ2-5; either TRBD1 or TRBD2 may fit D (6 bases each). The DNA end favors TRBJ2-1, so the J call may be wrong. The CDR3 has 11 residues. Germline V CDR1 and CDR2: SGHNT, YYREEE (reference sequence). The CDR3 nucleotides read TGTGCCAGCAGCCAAGGGGGGCCCCAGTTCTTC. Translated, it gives CASSQGGPQFF.

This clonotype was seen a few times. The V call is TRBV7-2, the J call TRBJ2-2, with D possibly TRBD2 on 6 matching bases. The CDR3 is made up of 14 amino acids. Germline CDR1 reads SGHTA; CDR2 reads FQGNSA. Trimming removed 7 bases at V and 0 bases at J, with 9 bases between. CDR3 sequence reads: CASKEGSNTGELFF. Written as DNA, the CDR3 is TGTGCCAGCAAGGAGGGGTCGAACACCGGGGAGCTGTTTTTT.

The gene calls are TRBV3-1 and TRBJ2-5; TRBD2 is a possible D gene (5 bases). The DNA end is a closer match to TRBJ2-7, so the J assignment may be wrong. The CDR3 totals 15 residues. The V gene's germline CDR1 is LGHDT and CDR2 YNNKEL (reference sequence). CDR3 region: CASSQDRRGFDEQYF. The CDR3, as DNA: TGTGCCAGCAGCCAAGATCGTAGAGGGTTCGACGAGCAGTACTTC.